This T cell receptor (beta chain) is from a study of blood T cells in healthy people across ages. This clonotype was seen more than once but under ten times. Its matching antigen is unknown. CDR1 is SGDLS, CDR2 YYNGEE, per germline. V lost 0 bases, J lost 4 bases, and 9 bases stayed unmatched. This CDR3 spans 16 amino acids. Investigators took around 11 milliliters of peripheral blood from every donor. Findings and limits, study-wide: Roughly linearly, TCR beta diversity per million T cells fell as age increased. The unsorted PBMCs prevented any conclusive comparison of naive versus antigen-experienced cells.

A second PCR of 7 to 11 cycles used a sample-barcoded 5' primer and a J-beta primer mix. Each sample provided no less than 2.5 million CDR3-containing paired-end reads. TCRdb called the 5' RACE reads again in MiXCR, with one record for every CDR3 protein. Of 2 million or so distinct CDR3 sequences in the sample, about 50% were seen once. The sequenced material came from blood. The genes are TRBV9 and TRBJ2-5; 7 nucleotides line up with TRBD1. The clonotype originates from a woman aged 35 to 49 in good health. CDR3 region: CASSVGQGTLTETQYF. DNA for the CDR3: TGTGCCAGCAGCGTAGGACAGGGAACCCTAACAGAGACCCAGTACTTC.